This T cell receptor (beta chain) was obtained from a study of cytomegalovirus exposure and HLA in healthy donors. The PCR employed 60 Vbeta primers together with 13 Jbeta primers. Per the original data handling: Later analysis identified some 80 million unique TCR beta chains, about 10 million shared. TCRdb keeps only in-frame clones here, not all; method: immunoSEQ multiplex PCR. Clone size and the V and J calls come from that table; the DNA yielded D and trimming. The profile covers 85,000 to 130,000 clones, with over 60% appearing a single time and roughly 6% taken by the ten largest. The CDR3 has 15 residues. Trimming removed 5 bases from V and 3 bases from J; junction bases left unmatched: 5. Germline CDR1 is SGHTA and CDR2 is FQGTGA.

This rearrangement joins TRBV7-3 to TRBJ1-4; 8 bases agree with TRBD1. Material for sequencing was PBMCs. The sequence was obtained from a woman aged 50 to 60 in good health and CMV-seropositive. The CDR3 reads CASSLTDRANEKLFF. The CDR3 DNA reads as TGTGCCAGCAGCCTGACGGACAGGGCTAATGAAAAACTGTTTTTT.